The T cell receptor beta chain described here comes from a study of T cell repertoires in cytomegalovirus infection (dated by TCRdb to the late 2010s). About the study as a whole: Because public TCR beta signatures pointed to carriage of CMV infection together with the matching HLA type, the HLA type of each donor mattered for the analysis. The investigation overall reported the following: Cumulative frequency of public TCR beta family members discriminated carriers of CMV infection plus the relevant HLA type in this cohort and an independent roughly 320-donor cohort. The ex vivo response was dominated by HLA-C-restricted CMV-specific TCR beta clonotypes, and the single most frequent clonotype in two of eight donors was supplied by these HLA-C-restricted clonotypes.

In its sample, this clonotype was seen many times. It has no known antigen specificity. The record has no base qualities; no much larger clone is one base away. Sequencing was performed on an Illumina HiSeq 1500. TCRdb cleaned the public reads at Q25 with fastp, built clones with MiXCR and kept in-frame beta chains. Each entry merges the rows of one CDR3 protein and shows their most common DNA and genes. The sample data list about 400,000 distinct CDR3 sequences, and 15% to 20% of these were observed just once. The ten largest clones represent about 10% of the sample. This TCR derives from a human donor in good health (CMV status not recorded). Some clones in this sample may be carry-over from other donors' samples. Sequenced material: PBMCs.

CDR3 loop: CASSLRRTLEAFF. In nucleotides, the sequence is TGTGCCAGCAGCTTAAGGAGGACACTTGAAGCTTTCTTT. The chain is made from TRBV7-8 and TRBJ1-1; tentative D gene TRBD1, with 5 bases matching. Inclusive of the bounding cysteine and phenylalanine, the CDR3 is 13 residues long. CDR3 DNA is the only sequence kept; it has 39 bases, read in frame from the first base. The germline V gene provides CDR1 SGHVS and CDR2 FQNEAQ. The V and J ends are trimmed by 2 bases and 7 bases, leaving 11 bases between them.